This TCR beta chain was obtained from a study of long-term antiretroviral therapy in people with HIV. Looking at the study overall: About a decade before 2015, the earliest samples were taken when ART was typically delayed. Study-level points and caveats: Clones that had undergone expansion before ART prevailed in the repertoire throughout all time points. HIV repertoires spanned narrower CDR3 length ranges than controls.

Per the germline V gene, CDR1 is LGHNA and CDR2 is YNFKEQ. CDR3 length: 15 amino acids. Trimming took 2 bases from V and 5 from J, leaving 16 bases between them. It was version v3.0 of the immunoSEQ assay that was run at survey level. Assay used: immunoSEQ multiplex PCR; TCRdb lists only in-frame clones, some missing. The sample has fewer than 40,000 clones, around 85% seen once. This clone is categorized as medium-sized. Its antigen remains unknown. The TCR comes from a woman aged 45 to 65 with HIV. The specimen comprised unsorted PBMCs, sampled 3.1 years after starting antiretroviral therapy. The chain has TRBV4-2 and TRBJ2-7; tentatively, D is TRBD1 (6 bases). The CDR3 spells CASSQKRGQYNEQYF. The CDR3 DNA sequence: TGTGCCAGCAGCCAAAAGCGAGGACAGTATAACGAGCAGTACTTC.